The 29 T cell receptor beta chains below were found in one sample sequenced in a study of blood T cell repertoires in COVID-19. Produced via immunoSEQ multiplex PCR; TCRdb's table is partial and in-frame only. The table lists just under 150,000 clones, around 84% of them singletons. What was sequenced was peripheral blood. These receptors came from a human donor with acute or convalescent COVID-19. The donor label of this sample is uncertain.

This chain uses TRBV29-1 with TRBJ2-1; 9 nucleotides agree with TRBD2. With V trimmed by 3 bases and J by 6 bases, 6 bases remained unmatched. The V gene's germline CDR1 is SQVTM and CDR2 ANQGSEA. CDR3 length: 14 residues. The CDR3 nucleotides are TGCAGCGTTGAGGGAGCGGGAGGTTTCAATGAGCAGTTCTTC. Translation gives CSVEGAGGFNEQFF.

The chain joins TRBV7-8 to TRBJ1-1; the match to TRBD1 covers 7 bases. J lost 3 bases, V lost 0 bases, and 7 bases had no gene match. Germline V gene data show CDR1 as SGHVS and CDR2 as FQNEAQ. CDR3 length equals 16 residues. CDR3 nucleotide sequence: TGTGCCAGCAGCTTAGCGCCTGGGCAGGGGGACACTGAAGCTTTCTTT. Protein product: CASSLAPGQGDTEAFF.

The chain carries TRBV11-2 and TRBJ2-7, with a weak D call TRBD1 (6 bases). Germline loops: CDR1 SGHAT, CDR2 FQNNGV. Deletions cut 4 bases from V and 0 bases from J, with 25 bases between. The CDR3 extends over 19 amino acids. CDR3 DNA: TGTGCCAGCAGCTACAATCTGGGTCGGGCAGGGGCCGTCTCCTACGAGCAGTACTTC. Translated, it gives CASSYNLGRAGAVSYEQYF.

The V and J genes are TRBV9 and TRBJ1-1, with a weak D call TRBD1 (5 bases). This CDR3 is 14 amino acids long. Deletions cut 1 base from V and 4 bases from J, with 11 bases between. Germline CDR1 SGDLS, CDR2 YYNGEE. CDR3 in DNA: TGTGCCAGCAGCGTACTGACAGAAGGCACTGAAGCTTTCTTT. The encoded protein is CASSVLTEGTEAFF. The whole variable domain, remainder taken from reference TRBV9 and TRBJ1-1, is DSGVTQTPKHLITATGQRVTLRCSPRSGDLSVYWYQQSLDQGLQFLIQYYNGEERAKGNILERFSAQQFPDLHSELNLSSLELGDSALYFCASSVLTEGTEAFFGQGTRLTVV.

This clone was detected only once. The chain joins TRBV25-1 to TRBJ1-1, with 9 bases lining up with TRBD1. The J segment lost 0 bases and the V segment lost 4 bases, leaving 9 bases of the junction unmatched. The CDR3 sequence is 17 residues long. The germline CDR1 and CDR2 sequences are MGHDK and SYGVNS. CDR3 sequence: CASSAEQGASMNTEAFF. CDR3 DNA: TGTGCCAGCAGTGCGGAACAGGGGGCAAGTATGAACACTGAAGCTTTCTTT.

The chain's CDR3 is CASSIDLPGTYEQYF. CDR3 nucleotides: TGTGCCAGTAGTATAGATCTTCCAGGGACCTACGAGCAGTACTTC. The chain has TRBV19 and TRBJ2-7, with D maybe TRBD1 (5 bases). The length of the CDR3 is 15 residues. Trimming left V 0 bases short and J 2 bases short, with 11 bases between. The germline CDR1 and CDR2 sequences are LNHDA and SQIVND (reference sequence).

The rearrangement links TRBV24-1 to TRBJ2-3, with 10 bases that match TRBD1. The CDR3 spans 15 residues. Germline CDR1 reads KGHDR; CDR2 reads SFDVKD. V trimming: 3 bases; J trimming: 5 bases; junction bases outside the gene matches: 4. CDR3: CATSDGTGEGDTQYF. CDR3 nucleotides: TGTGCCACCAGTGATGGGACAGGGGAAGGAGATACGCAGTATTTT.

The gene calls are TRBV24-1 and TRBJ2-2; 8 positions agree with TRBD2. CDR3 length: 16 amino acids. V trimming: 3 bases; J trimming: 1 base; junction bases outside the gene matches: 3. The germline V gene has CDR1 KGHDR and CDR2 SFDVKD. CDR3 in DNA: TGTGCCACCAGTGATCTGACTAGCGAGAACACCGGGGAGCTGTTTTTT. Encoded protein: CATSDLTSENTGELFF.

The V gene is TRBV25-1, the J gene TRBJ2-3, with 12 positions matching TRBD2. CDR1 is MGHDK, CDR2 SYGVNS, per germline. The CDR3 has 16 amino acids. V shed 0 bases and J 3 bases; nucleotides not matched to a gene: 1. The CDR3 reads CASSEYTSGGTDTQYF. CDR3 bases: TGTGCCAGCAGTGAATATACTAGCGGGGGGACAGATACGCAGTATTTT.

The chain has TRBV2 and TRBJ2-2; 7 nucleotides align to TRBD1. Germline V gene data show CDR1 as SNHLY and CDR2 as FYNNEI. The CDR3 runs 15 residues. With 5 bases clipped from V and 4 bases from J, the junction kept 7 bases outside the gene matches. The CDR3, as DNA: TGTGCCAGCAGTCGACAGGGACAAGTCACCGGGGAGCTGTTTTTT. Protein product: CASSRQGQVTGELFF.

The chain employs TRBV3-1 (or the pseudogene TRBV3-2) and TRBJ2-1; 7 bases agree with TRBD2. The CDR3 loop spans 14 amino acids. Losses at the gene ends were 4 bases for V and 4 bases for J; bases not matched to a gene: 4. The V gene's germline CDR1 is LGHDT and CDR2 YNNKEL (reference sequence). The CDR3 spells CASSLLANYNEQFF. DNA for the CDR3: TGTGCCAGCAGCCTACTAGCGAATTACAATGAGCAGTTCTTC.

A few counts support this clone. This chain joins TRBV7-9 and TRBJ2-1, with unresolved D. Germline CDR1 SEHNR, CDR2 FQNEAQ (reference sequence). Trimming shortened V by 0 bases and J by 9 bases, and 9 bases separated the two germline ends. The CDR3 is 13 amino acids. The CDR3 DNA reads TGTGCCAGCAGCTTAGCACAGCTCACTGAGCAGTTCTTC. Translating gives CASSLAQLTEQFF.

This clone has only one observation. This chain uses TRBV9 with TRBJ1-6; D is ambiguous. The CDR3 has 14 residues. Germline CDR1 SGDLS, CDR2 YYNGEE. Trimming took 3 bases from V and 7 from J, leaving 11 bases between them. The chain's CDR3 is CASSAARENSPLHF. CDR3 nucleotide sequence: TGTGCCAGCAGCGCTGCCCGCGAGAATTCACCCCTCCACTTT. Filled out from reference TRBV9 and TRBJ1-6, the complete variable domain reads DSGVTQTPKHLITATGQRVTLRCSPRSGDLSVYWYQQSLDQGLQFLIQYYNGEERAKGNILERFSAQQFPDLHSELNLSSLELGDSALYFCASSAARENSPLHFGNGTRLTVT.

V gene TRBV29-1 combines with J gene TRBJ1-5, with 9 positions matching TRBD1. CDR3 length: 12 residues. The germline gives CDR1 SQVTM, CDR2 ANQGSEA. With V trimmed by 4 bases and J by 14 bases, 9 bases remained unmatched. CDR3 DNA: TGCAGCGTTGGTTCTACAGGGGGCTTTGAGCATTTT. It translates to CSVGSTGGFEHF.

This sequence joins TRBV20-1 and TRBJ2-5, with 7 bases matching TRBD1. J lost 4 bases, V lost 3 bases, and 14 bases had no gene match. The CDR3 is 16 residues long. CDR1 and CDR2 from the germline V gene are DFQATT and SNEGSKA (reference sequence). CDR3: CSASGQGEFVGETQYF. The CDR3 nucleotides read TGCAGTGCTAGTGGGCAGGGGGAGTTCGTGGGAGAGACCCAGTACTTC.

The genes are TRBV6-2 or TRBV6-3 and TRBJ1-2; no firm D call. The CDR3 covers 13 residues. The germline gives CDR1 MNHEY, CDR2 SVGEGT. V was trimmed by 0 bases and J by 7 bases, leaving 9 bases between them. The CDR3 DNA reads TGTGCCAGCAGTTACTCGAGAGTCTTTGGCTACACCTTC. This gives the protein CASSYSRVFGYTF.

The gene calls are TRBV7-2 and TRBJ2-1; unclear D gene. Germline V gives CDR1 SGHTA, CDR2 FQGNSA. V was pared by 3 bases and J by 12 bases, with 12 bases between. CDR3 length: 12 residues. The CDR3 region is CASSFEPRRQFF. DNA of the CDR3: TGTGCCAGCAGCTTCGAACCTAGAAGGCAGTTCTTC.

V gene TRBV5-1 combines with J gene TRBJ1-6; D remains ambiguous. Per germline, CDR1 SGHRS and CDR2 YFSETQ. Trimming took off 4 bases at V and 5 bases at J, with 13 bases between the two ends. The CDR3 has 15 residues. The CDR3 DNA reads as TGCGCCAGCAGCACTAGTCCCCTCGATAATTCACCCCTCCACTTT. Residues: CASSTSPLDNSPLHF.

J is TRBJ1-4 and V is TRBV20-1; D gene uncertain. With 6 bases removed from V and 6 bases from J, the gap between germline ends came to 5 bases. There are 10 residues in the CDR3. Germline CDR1 reads DFQATT; CDR2 reads SNEGSKA (reference sequence). The CDR3 here is CSASDEKLFF. Here the CDR3 DNA reads TGCAGTGCCTCGGATGAAAAACTGTTTTTT.

This rearrangement joins TRBV10-3 to TRBJ2-1, with 8 bases that match TRBD1. The V segment lost 3 bases and the J segment 2 bases; nucleotides outside the gene matches: 6. The CDR3 contains 16 residues. Germline loops: CDR1 ENHRY, CDR2 SYGVKD. In DNA form, the CDR3 reads TGTGCCATCAGTGACACGGACAGGGTCCCCTACAATGAGCAGTTCTTC. Translation: CAISDTDRVPYNEQFF.

This clone showed up many times. Other DNA sequences within the sample encode an identical CDR3. This rearrangement joins TRBV24-1 to TRBJ2-1, with TRBD1 as a possible D gene (5 bases). This CDR3 is 15 amino acids long. Germline V gene sequence: CDR1 KGHDR, CDR2 SFDVKD. V was cut by 4 bases and J by 0 bases, with 9 bases left in between. The CDR3 region has the DNA TGTGCCACCAGTGAGGGGCAAAGCTCCTACAATGAGCAGTTCTTC. Translating gives CATSEGQSSYNEQFF.

This rearrangement joins TRBV30 to TRBJ2-2; D is unclear. This CDR3 comprises 13 residues. Deletions cut 3 bases from V and 1 base from J, with 6 bases between. CDR1 GTSNPN and CDR2 SVGIG come from the germline V gene (reference sequence). In DNA, the CDR3 is TGTGCCTGGAGCCACGGGAACACCGGGGAGCTGTTTTTT. Translation gives CAWSHGNTGELFF.

The gene calls are TRBV4-3 and TRBJ2-3; D may be TRBD2 (5 bases). V was cut by 1 base and J by 0 bases, with 17 bases left in between. Germline V gene sequence: CDR1 LGHNA, CDR2 YSLEER. This CDR3 is built from 18 residues. The CDR3 sequence is CASSQGYRLTPSTDTQYF. CDR3 in DNA: TGCGCCAGCAGCCAAGGCTATCGACTAACCCCTAGCACAGATACGCAGTATTTT.

The rearrangement uses TRBV28 and TRBJ1-2; 7 bases align to TRBD1. This CDR3 comprises 14 residues. Germline loops: CDR1 MDHEN, CDR2 SYDVKM. The V gene end was trimmed by 7 bases and the J gene end by 8 bases; junction bases not matched to a gene: 13. CDR3 amino acids: CASITIGRGRGYTF. For the CDR3, the DNA is TGTGCCAGCATCACAATTGGAAGGGGGCGAGGCTACACCTTC.

The chain combines TRBV7-6 with TRBJ2-1, with 9 positions matching TRBD1. This CDR3 is built from 16 residues. Losses at the gene ends were 5 bases for V and 3 bases for J; bases not matched to a gene: 8. Germline V lookup: CDR1 SGHVS, CDR2 FNYEAQ. Here the CDR3 reads CASSPSGDRDYNEQFF. DNA for the CDR3: TGTGCCAGCAGCCCATCGGGGGACAGGGACTACAATGAGCAGTTCTTC.

For this clone: The junction departs from germline at one end; a sequencing error may be responsible. The CDR3 DNA reads as TGTGCCAGCAGCGTAGCGGGAGCTTCCACCGGGGAGCTGTTTTTT. The encoded protein is CASSVAGASTGELFF. The gene calls are TRBV7-9 and TRBJ2-2; TRBD2 agrees at 9 bases. There are 15 residues in the CDR3. Germline V gene sequence: CDR1 SEHNR, CDR2 FQNEAQ (reference sequence).

This clone was observed once. The chain links TRBV20-1 to TRBJ1-2, with 7 positions matching TRBD1. The CDR3 has 13 residues. With 3 bases clipped from V and 8 bases from J, the junction kept 9 bases outside the gene matches. Germline CDR1 reads DFQATT; CDR2 reads SNEGSKA (reference sequence). The CDR3: CSASDHRGWGYTF. The CDR3 DNA reads TGCAGTGCTAGTGACCACAGGGGATGGGGCTACACCTTC.

The rearrangement links TRBV5-4 to TRBJ1-2; TRBD1 might be the D (5 bases). Looked up from germline, CDR1 is SGHNT and CDR2 is YYREEE (reference sequence). Trimming pared 0 bases from V and 5 bases from J, leaving 11 bases between. The CDR3 runs to 14 residues. CDR3 nucleotides: TGTGCCAGCAGCTTGGGAAGGGGTGGTTATGGCTACACCTTC. This encodes CASSLGRGGYGYTF.

For the CDR3, the DNA is TGTGCCAGCAGCGAAGGACAGCCGGTCTCTGGAAACACCATATATTTT. This sequence encodes CASSEGQPVSGNTIYF. The rearrangement links TRBV5-4 to TRBJ1-3, with D maybe TRBD1 (6 bases). Trimming took off 4 bases at V and 0 bases at J, with 14 bases between the two ends. This CDR3 contains 16 residues. The germline gives CDR1 SGHNT, CDR2 YYREEE (reference sequence).